A selection of T cell receptor beta chains follows, all from one sample in a study of T-cell memory formation after mild COVID-19. In TCRdb, the 5' RACE reads were re-called with MiXCR into one record per CDR3 protein. The sample lists some 310,000 distinct CDR3 sequences; 20% were seen once. The specimen sequenced was PBMCs or a T cell subset sorted from them (not recorded which). These TCRs come from a young man who had mild COVID-19 (a few samples of this study predate the infection). Cell type and time point are not known. CDR3s include the opening cysteine and the closing phenylalanine or tryptophan. Fields, in order: V gene, J gene, clone size, CDR3 protein. Expanded clones get a size class; other rows say once, few or many, or leave the size out.

TRBV6-5,TRBJ2-7,few,CASSYSQGGPYEQYF
TRBV5-4,TRBJ1-2,.,CASSLGDRWGPYGYTF
TRBV7-8,TRBJ2-6,.,CATVGGRTLSGANVLTF
TRBV4-3,TRBJ2-1,.,CASSQDAPPGGEQFF
TRBV5-1,TRBJ2-5,few,CASSAGLMGETQYF
TRBV9,TRBJ1-5,.,CASSVEAQYSAQHF
TRBV4-3,TRBJ2-5,few,CASSQELAGAQETQYF
TRBV7-2,TRBJ1-2,.,CASSSLTNYGYTF
TRBV4-3,TRBJ2-3,.,CASSQDLVGGVDTQYF
TRBV10-3,TRBJ2-5,.,CAISESWGSQTQYF
TRBV7-9,TRBJ1-4,many,CASSSGQGNEKLFF
TRBV7-9,TRBJ1-1,few,CASSRGGGEAEAFF
TRBV6-6,TRBJ2-2,many,CASSYPMTSRIPESNTGELFF
TRBV7-9,TRBJ1-2,.,CASSSPTEEGVRGYTF
TRBV12-3/TRBV12-4,TRBJ1-5,many,CASSTQTVASNQPQHF
TRBV7-3,TRBJ2-3,.,CASSSPGKDLADTQYF
TRBV6-6,TRBJ2-1,.,CASIHSVAGGGHNEQFF
TRBV7-6,TRBJ2-7,.,CASSPDTGVWEQYF
TRBV18,TRBJ1-2,.,CASSPVGERYGYTF
TRBV3-1,TRBJ2-2,few,CASSPGLVGGELFF
TRBV7-3,TRBJ1-2,.,CASSLNAGTGTHGYTF
TRBV20-1,TRBJ1-3,few,CSANGRGGNTIYF
TRBV3-1,TRBJ2-7,.,CASSQGNEQYF
TRBV5-1,TRBJ2-7,few,CASTLGAQGAYEQYF
TRBV18,TRBJ2-3,few,CASSLLSHGGTDTQYF
TRBV11-2,TRBJ2-3,many,CASSFRTHYTDTQYF
TRBV18,TRBJ1-2,few,CASSPSPTGFYGYTF
TRBV5-1,TRBJ2-7,many,CASSRPTDSPEQYF
TRBV6-5,TRBJ1-1,few,CASGWNTEAFF
TRBV20-1,TRBJ1-1,few,CSARTDRNEAFF
TRBV5-1,TRBJ2-7,.,CASSADKAVYEQYF
TRBV7-2,TRBJ1-5,.,CASSLTGTGGYQPQHF
TRBV7-9,TRBJ2-2,.,CASSAGGNTGELFF
TRBV7-3,TRBJ2-2,.,CASSFRDSGELFF
TRBV7-9,TRBJ2-3,once,CASSDGLAWADTQYF
TRBV7-2,TRBJ2-7,.,CASSFFYEQYF
TRBV7-9,TRBJ2-3,few,CASSSRQGRPETDTQYF
TRBV7-2,TRBJ1-3,.,CASSLAGLNTIYF
TRBV7-9,TRBJ2-2,.,CASKGQPNTGELFF
TRBV20-1,TRBJ2-3,many,CSATTSGGKSGTDTQYF
TRBV27,TRBJ2-1,few,CASLFVAGAYNEQFF
TRBV23-1,TRBJ2-3,many,CASSQDRADTQYF
TRBV7-8,TRBJ1-5,many,CASSLWGDSNQPQHF
TRBV7-9,TRBJ2-3,.,CASSSPADYTDTQYF
TRBV28,TRBJ1-6,few,CASTLGGKALHF
TRBV11-2,TRBJ2-5,.,CASSRRGAQETQYF
TRBV24-1,TRBJ1-2,few,CATSDADRAYGYTF
TRBV4-3,TRBJ1-2,.,CASSADRHSYGYTF
TRBV12-3/TRBV12-4,TRBJ2-7,.,CASSRTDRPFDF
TRBV19,TRBJ1-2,few,CASEEGYGYTF
TRBV6-1,TRBJ1-5,few,CASLSGDRDHQPQHF
TRBV20-1,TRBJ1-3,few,CSARRDTGNTIYF
TRBV6-2/TRBV6-3,TRBJ1-1,.,CASSWDPEGFTEAFF
TRBV3-1,TRBJ2-3,.,CASSQGMTTPYTDTQYF
TRBV28,TRBJ2-7,few,CASTTPDRVNYEQYF